This TCR beta chain was found in a study of Ad26.COV2.S vaccination and SARS-CoV-2 variants. On the study more broadly: Intramuscular Ad26.COV2.S doses were given once or twice, 56 days apart. Regarding the study as a whole: There was reportedly substantial breadth in spike-specific CD8+ and CD4+ T cell responses after vaccination.

A note on this clone: Antigen specificity is unknown.

Stated treatment: roughly 20 received Ad26.COV2.S at low or high dose, single or two shots; roughly 5 received placebo; per-sample allocation not given. Samples analyzed were those drawn on day 63 after the first vaccine or placebo injection. In Boston, the donor was an adult between 18-55 years of age. The shot given was an Ad26 vector that makes Wuhan-strain SARS-CoV-2 spike. The V segment lost 6 bases and the J segment 6 bases; nucleotides outside the gene matches: 7. The length of the CDR3 is 13 residues. The data were produced by immunoSEQ multiplex PCR, yet TCRdb's version contains in-frame clones alone and is incomplete. Among some 350,000 clones listed, approximately 85% were seen once.

The specimen comprised peripheral blood, sampled in a trial of Ad26.COV2.S vaccine versus placebo. V usage is TRBV12-3 or TRBV12-4 and J usage is TRBJ2-7; the match to TRBD1 covers 8 bases. The clonotype was recovered from a person between 18 and 65 years old who received the Ad26.COV2.S COVID-19 vaccine or a placebo. CDR3 loop: CASSSDRVLEQYF. CDR3 coding DNA: TGTGCCAGCAGCTCGGACAGGGTGCTCGAGCAGTACTTC.